This T cell receptor (beta chain) originates from a study of blood T cell repertoires in COVID-19. Overall study context: The United States, Italy and Spain provided the acute and convalescent COVID-19 samples. The analysed material was cDNA or gDNA that came from T cells, B-cell-depleted T cells, or PBMCs.

Measured with immunoSEQ multiplex PCR; TCRdb has only the in-frame clones, and not every one. The sample contains more than 150,000 clones, approximately 86% of which appear only once. The CDR3 has 15 amino acids. Trimming left V 3 bases short and J 6 bases short, with 15 bases between. CDR1 is SGHTA, CDR2 FQGNSA, per germline. The sequence was collected from a man aged 35-49 years with active or convalescent COVID-19. This rearrangement joins TRBV7-2 to TRBJ2-1, with D unresolved. Sample: peripheral blood. The CDR3 spells CASSFISLARNEQFF. Here the CDR3 DNA reads TGTGCCAGCAGCTTCATATCTTTGGCCCGCAATGAGCAGTTCTTC.